These 20 T cell receptor beta chains were sequenced from one sample in a study of technical replicates of blood from a few donors. Assay used: immunoSEQ multiplex PCR; TCRdb lists only in-frame clones, some missing. The data show about 13,000 clones, approximately 95% seen once. Sample: PBMCs. These receptor sequences come from a human donor in good health.

The rearrangement links TRBV29-1 to TRBJ2-5, with 10 bases fitting TRBD1. V trimming: 5 bases; J trimming: 7 bases; junction bases outside the gene matches: 10. In germline, CDR1 is SQVTM, CDR2 ANQGSEA. The CDR3 consists of 14 residues. The CDR3 reads CSVTTGTGDGTQYF. The CDR3 region has the DNA TGCAGCGTTACGACCGGGACAGGGGATGGGACCCAGTACTTC. Together with reference TRBV29-1 and TRBJ2-5, the CDR3 gives the full variable domain: SAVISQKPSRDICQRGTSLTIQCQVDSQVTMMFWYRQQPGQSLTLIATANQGSEATYESGFVIDKFPISRPNLTFSTLTVSNMSPEDSSIYLCSVTTGTGDGTQYFGPGTRLLVL.

V is TRBV19 and J is TRBJ1-5; D possibly corresponds to TRBD1 (6 bases). Trimming took 6 bases from V and 7 from J, leaving 13 bases between them. The CDR3 extends over 13 amino acids. Germline CDR1 reads LNHDA; CDR2 reads SQIVND (reference sequence). The CDR3 spells CASSPQGMQPQHF. The CDR3 bases are TGTGCCAGTAGCCCCCAGGGGATGCAGCCCCAGCATTTT.

The chain is built from TRBV6-6 and TRBJ1-5, with a tentative D call TRBD1 (6 bases). This CDR3 is 14 amino acids long. V gave up 6 bases and J gave up 8 bases, with 17 bases separating them. Germline loops: CDR1 MNHNY, CDR2 SVGAGI (reference sequence). The CDR3 sequence is CASSPRGGLEPQHF. The CDR3 DNA reads as TGTGCCAGCAGCCCTCGAGGGGGTCTTGAGCCCCAGCATTTT.

The chain employs TRBV30 and TRBJ2-5, with D tentatively TRBD2 (6 bases). V gave up 2 bases and J gave up 2 bases, with 6 bases separating them. The CDR3 covers 12 residues. The germline CDR1 and CDR2 sequences are GTSNPN and SVGIG (reference sequence). CDR3 loop: CAWSRGQETQYF. CDR3 coding DNA: TGTGCCTGGAGTCGGGGGCAAGAGACCCAGTACTTC.

The rearrangement joins TRBV15 to TRBJ2-7; D is possibly TRBD1 (7 bases). CDR1 LNHNV and CDR2 YYDKDF come from the germline V gene (reference sequence). The V end lost 2 bases, the J end lost 3 bases, and 11 bases lay between the germline ends. The CDR3 sequence is 14 residues long. CDR3 DNA sequence: TGTGCCACCAGCAGACAGGGGGGTGGCTACGAGCAGTACTTC. Amino acids: CATSRQGGGYEQYF. The entire variable domain, with the rest obtained from reference TRBV15 and TRBJ2-7, is as follows: DAMVIQNPRYQVTQFGKPVTLSCSQTLNHNVMYWYQQKSSQAPKLLFHYYDKDFNNEADTPDNFQSRRPNTSFCFLDIRSPGLGDTAMYLCATSRQGGGYEQYFGPGTRLTVT.

V and J are TRBV10-2 and TRBJ2-5, with TRBD1 identical over 11 bases. The CDR3 is 14 residues long. The junction had 7 bases not matched to a gene; V was cut back by 8 bases and J by 5 bases. Per the germline V gene, CDR1 is WSHSY and CDR2 is SAAADI. The CDR3 loop is CASWGQGEEETQYF. CDR3 nucleotide sequence: TGCGCCAGCTGGGGACAGGGGGAAGAGGAGACCCAGTACTTC.

This chain connects TRBV7-9 to TRBJ2-7; 14 positions agree with TRBD2. Unmatched junction bases numbered 8, after V lost 4 bases and J lost 6 bases. The CDR3 sequence is 16 residues long. Germline CDR1 SEHNR, CDR2 FQNEAQ (reference sequence). The CDR3 DNA reads TGTGCCAGCAGCTCGGCCGGGACTAGCGGGAGAGGCGAGCAGTACTTC. Translating gives CASSSAGTSGRGEQYF.

The V and J genes are TRBV7-6 and TRBJ2-5; 8 positions agree with TRBD2. The V segment lost 3 bases and the J segment 1 base; nucleotides outside the gene matches: 4. The germline V gene encodes CDR1 SGHVS and CDR2 FNYEAQ. This CDR3 contains 15 residues. DNA of the CDR3: TGTGCCAGCAGCTTGGGTAGCGGGACCCAAGAGACCCAGTACTTC. Residues: CASSLGSGTQETQYF.

V usage is TRBV6-1 and J usage is TRBJ2-5; 11 nucleotides match TRBD2. Germline trimming cut 6 bases from V and 5 bases from J; bases unmatched to any gene: 8. The CDR3 has 15 residues. Germline-derived CDR1 and CDR2 are MNHNS and SASEGT. The CDR3 nucleotides read TGTGCCAGCAGAGTTTCTAGCGGGAGGTTGGAGACCCAGTACTTC. As protein: CASRVSSGRLETQYF.

The chain combines TRBV27 with TRBJ2-7; 10 positions match TRBD2. The CDR3 contains 16 residues. Germline lookup yields CDR1 MNHEY and CDR2 SMNVEV (reference sequence). The J segment lost 3 bases and the V segment lost 7 bases, leaving 12 bases of the junction unmatched. DNA of the CDR3: TGTGCCAGCATGTATTATGCGGCTAGCGGGAGCTACGAGCAGTACTTC. Translated: CASMYYAASGSYEQYF.

V gene TRBV9 combines with J gene TRBJ2-1, with 9 bases identical to TRBD2. The CDR3 totals 15 residues. V shed 2 bases, J shed 4 bases, and the junction held 4 bases outside the gene matches. Germline V gene sequence: CDR1 SGDLS, CDR2 YYNGEE. For the CDR3, the DNA is TGTGCCAGCAGCGTCACTAGCGGGCTTTACAATGAGCAGTTCTTC. Residues: CASSVTSGLYNEQFF.

The chain uses TRBV7-8 and TRBJ2-7; the match to TRBD2 covers 7 bases. CDR1 is SGHVS and CDR2 is FQNEAQ in the germline V gene. This CDR3 region has 14 residues. V dropped 5 bases and J dropped 5; count of bases not matched to a gene: 9. In nucleotides, the CDR3 is TGTGCCAGCAGCACCCGGACTAGGAAAAACGAGCAGTACTTC. It yields the protein CASSTRTRKNEQYF.

The chain links TRBV10-2 to TRBJ1-4; D gene uncertain. The CDR3 sequence is 15 residues long. V was shortened by 8 bases and J by 0 bases, with 13 bases between the two germline ends. Germline assignment: CDR1 WSHSY and CDR2 SAAADI. In nucleotides, the CDR3 is TGCGCCAGCGGCGGAAACCGAGCAACTAATGAAAAACTGTTTTTT. Residues: CASGGNRATNEKLFF.

The V and J genes are TRBV18 and TRBJ2-7, with D possibly TRBD1 on 6 matching bases. The germline V gene has CDR1 KGHSH and CDR2 LQKENI. V lost 6 bases and J lost 0, with 15 bases in between. The CDR3 has 15 amino acids. The CDR3, as DNA: TGTGCCAGCTCCCTTGGACAGAGGAGCTCCTACGAGCAGTACTTC. Translation: CASSLGQRSSYEQYF.

This clone was recorded once. The chain carries TRBV5-6 and TRBJ2-1; tentatively, D is TRBD2 (5 bases). Germline loops: CDR1 SGHDT, CDR2 YYEEEE. This CDR3 is 16 amino acids long. Trimming removed 1 base from V and 0 bases from J, with 11 bases in between. The CDR3: CASSLIALSSYNEQFF. The CDR3 bases are TGTGCCAGCAGCTTGATAGCGCTGAGCTCCTACAATGAGCAGTTCTTC.

J is TRBJ2-3 and V is TRBV5-1; no definite D call. V lost 1 base and J 4 bases, leaving 10 bases between the germline ends. The CDR3 is made up of 14 amino acids. CDR1 is SGHRS and CDR2 is YFSETQ in the germline V gene. The DNA of the CDR3 is TGCGCCAGCAGCTTGCGCAGAGGAGCAGATACGCAGTATTTT. Amino acid sequence: CASSLRRGADTQYF. The whole variable domain, remainder taken from reference TRBV5-1 and TRBJ2-3, is KAGVTQTPRYLIKTRGQQVTLSCSPISGHRSVSWYQQTPGQGLQFLFEYFSETQRNKGNFPGRFSGRQFSNSRSEMNVSTLELGDSALYLCASSLRRGADTQYFGPGTRLTVL.

V is TRBV19 and J is TRBJ1-5; weak D call: TRBD1 (6 bases). Germline CDR1 LNHDA, CDR2 SQIVND (reference sequence). Trimming stripped 3 bases from V and 3 bases from J, with 15 bases between. The CDR3 sequence is 16 residues long. The CDR3 DNA reads as TGTGCCAGTAGTATCCAATGGCAGGGGATCAATCAGCCCCAGCATTTT. It translates to CASSIQWQGINQPQHF.

This chain joins TRBV30 and TRBJ1-3; no firm D call. This CDR3 spans 16 amino acids. CDR1 and CDR2 from the germline V gene are GTSNPN and SVGIG (reference sequence). The V end was cut by 0 bases, the J end by 1 base, with 13 bases between. CDR3 protein: CAWSVGSPKSGNTIYF. CDR3 DNA: TGTGCCTGGAGTGTGGGGAGTCCTAAATCTGGAAACACCATATATTTT.

This sequence joins TRBV28 and TRBJ2-7; 8 bases are a match to TRBD2. Trimming took 6 bases from V and 2 from J; bases not matched to a gene: 9. Germline values: CDR1 MDHEN, CDR2 SYDVKM. The CDR3 has 15 residues. The CDR3: CASSSGGTEPYEQYF. As DNA, the CDR3 is TGTGCCAGCAGCTCGGGGGGGACGGAGCCCTACGAGCAGTACTTC.

The gene calls are TRBV27 and TRBJ2-2, with D possibly matching TRBD1 (6 bases). CDR3 length: 17 residues. Germline loops: CDR1 MNHEY, CDR2 SMNVEV (reference sequence). V was shortened by 1 base and J by 4 bases, with 16 bases between the two germline ends. This CDR3 is CASSLYSWGPGTGELFF. The CDR3 nucleotides are TGTGCCAGCAGTTTATACTCGTGGGGGCCGGGCACCGGGGAGCTGTTTTTT.